The entry below gives a single T cell receptor (beta chain) sequence along with its context. Its specificity is unknown. Researchers partitioned CD4+ cells into CD45RA+ naive and CD45RA-negative memory subsets. The record originates from a study of shared clonotypes between healthy human individuals. The study ran the assay at deep level. The table came from immunoSEQ multiplex PCR; TCRdb's copy has only in-frame clones and leaves some out. The profile shows around 700,000 clones, roughly 78% of them singletons. Study-wide results and limits: What naive subsets generally showed was a larger estimated richness than memory subsets showed.

Specimen: memory CD4+ T cells sorted from blood. Documented subset: CD45RA-negative fraction. The TCR comes from a woman under 40 in good health.

In DNA, the CDR3 is TGTGCCAGCAGCAAAGATCTAAACACCGGGGAGCTGTTTTTT. Translating it yields CASSKDLNTGELFF. This chain links TRBV6-4 with TRBJ2-2; D not certain. Deletions cut 6 bases from V and 2 bases from J, with 10 bases between. Germline CDR1 and CDR2: MRHNA and SNTAGT. This CDR3 is built from 14 residues.